This T cell receptor (beta chain) derives from a study of T cell clones after liver transplantation. TCRdb's copy holds only in-frame clones and misses some; the assay was immunoSEQ multiplex PCR. The sample includes about 120,000 clones, 90% seen only once; the top ten take 0.65% to 0.85%. The CDR3 runs 16 residues. J gave up 0 bases and V 3 bases, and 3 bases lay outside the gene matches. Germline CDR1 reads MDHEN; CDR2 reads SYDVKM. The chain recombines TRBV28 with TRBJ2-3; 10 positions agree with TRBD1. Here the sequenced sample was CD4+ T cells from blood, taken 12 months after liver transplant. The clonotype was recovered from a human patient who received a liver transplant. The graft donor may have given rise to some T cells. The CDR3 sequence: CASSFGTGVSTDTQYF. CDR3 DNA: TGTGCCAGCAGTTTTGGGACAGGGGTGAGCACAGATACGCAGTATTTT.